Shown below are 2 T cell receptor beta chains from a single sample sequenced in a study of T cells after yellow fever vaccination. TCRdb re-called the 5' RACE reads with MiXCR, one entry per CDR3 protein. This table has roughly 330,000 distinct CDR3 sequences, about 4% appearing once. Sequencing used PBMCs, obtained 5 days after the yellow fever booster vaccination. Receptor source: a man aged 18-30 years who received the YFV17D yellow fever vaccine.

This clonotype was observed many times. The chain carries TRBV25-1 and TRBJ1-1; D uncertain. V was pared by 6 bases and J by 6 bases, with 14 bases between. Looked up from germline, CDR1 is MGHDK and CDR2 is SYGVNS. CDR3 length: 13 residues. CDR3: CASRDQVRAEAFF. As DNA, the CDR3 is TGTGCCAGCAGGGACCAGGTGAGGGCTGAAGCTTTCTTT.

This clonotype appeared many times. The J gene is TRBJ2-1, the V gene TRBV13; D gene ambiguous. CDR1 PRHDT and CDR2 FYEKMQ come from the germline V gene (reference sequence). With 1 base removed from V and 10 bases from J, the gap between germline ends came to 5 bases. The CDR3 is 11 residues long. In DNA, the CDR3 is TGTGCCAGCAGCTTAGTTCGAGAGCAGTTCTTC. Amino acids: CASSLVREQFF. Full variable domain (remainder filled in from reference TRBV13 and TRBJ2-1): AAGVIQSPRHLIKEKRETATLKCYPIPRHDTVYWYQQGPGQDPQFLISFYEKMQSDKGSIPDRFSAQQFSDYHSELNMSSLELGDSALYFCASSLVREQFFGPGTRLTVL.